This TCR beta chain emerged from a study of blood T cells in healthy people across ages. Study-level points and caveats: Naive T cell percentage showed a strong correlation with the diversity of TCR beta.

CDR1 is SGHRS and CDR2 is YFSETQ in the germline V gene. The CDR3 totals 17 residues. The J segment lost 8 bases and the V segment lost 1 base, leaving 15 bases of the junction unmatched. A J-beta primer mix and a sample-barcoded 5' primer were used in a second PCR of roughly 6 to 12 cycles. Sequencing yielded, for each sample, at least 3 million paired-end reads carrying CDR3. TCRdb analysed the 5' RACE reads with MiXCR anew, one entry per CDR3 protein. The profile covers roughly 930,000 distinct CDR3 sequences, with around 49% appearing a single time and around an eighth taken by the ten largest. About this clonotype itself: No antigen is known for it.

The specimen sequenced was blood. The V gene is TRBV5-1, the J gene TRBJ2-4; 7 bases agree with TRBD1. The sequence was obtained from a man under 40 in good health. CDR3 nucleotides: TGCGCCAGCAGCTTGTCCTTGGGGACAGCCTATTCGGACATTCAGTACTTC. It specifies CASSLSLGTAYSDIQYF.